This T cell receptor (beta chain) was recovered during a study of blood T cell repertoires in COVID-19. About the study: Donors in the United States, Italy and Spain gave samples during acute or convalescent COVID-19. In each case, the material was cDNA or gDNA derived from T cells, B-cell-depleted T cells, or PBMCs.

The assay was immunoSEQ multiplex PCR, and TCRdb's table has in-frame clones only and misses some. Altogether about 500,000 clones are present, about 90% being singletons, with the ten largest covering roughly 0.7%. Trimming took 3 bases from V and 4 from J, leaving 21 bases between them. CDR3 length: 17 amino acids. The germline gives CDR1 MNHNS, CDR2 SASEGT. In Cohort 3, a recovered donor had either two negative PCRs, clearance, or symptom resolution. The chain employs TRBV6-1 and TRBJ1-2, with TRBD1 as a possible D gene (6 bases). The TCR originated in a woman aged 18-29 years who had recovered from COVID-19. The sample was PBMCs or T cells enriched from blood (not recorded which). CDR3 protein: CASSEFGGASSSYGYTF. The CDR3 DNA is TGTGCCAGCAGTGAGTTTGGGGGCGCCTCGAGCTCCTATGGCTACACCTTC.